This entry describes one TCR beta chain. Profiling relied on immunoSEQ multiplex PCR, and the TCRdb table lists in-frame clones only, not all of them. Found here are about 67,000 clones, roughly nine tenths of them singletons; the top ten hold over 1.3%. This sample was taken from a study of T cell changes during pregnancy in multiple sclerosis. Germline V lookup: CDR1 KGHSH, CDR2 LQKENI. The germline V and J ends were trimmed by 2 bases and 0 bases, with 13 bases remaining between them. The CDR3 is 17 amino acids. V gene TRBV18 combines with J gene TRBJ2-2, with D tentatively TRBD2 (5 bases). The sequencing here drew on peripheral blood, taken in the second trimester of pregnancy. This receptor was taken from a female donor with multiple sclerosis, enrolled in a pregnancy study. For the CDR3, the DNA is TGTGCCAGCTCACCAGTAGGCGGACTCACGAACACCGGGGAGCTGTTTTTT. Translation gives CASSPVGGLTNTGELFF.